This entry lists 14 T cell receptor beta chains sequenced from one sample in a study of PD-1 blockade in mismatch repair-deficient tumors. Produced via immunoSEQ multiplex PCR; TCRdb's table is partial and in-frame only. Of some 50,000 clones listed, roughly 82% are singletons. Source: PBMCs, taken before pembrolizumab treatment. The receptor set was obtained from an adult with mismatch repair-deficient cancer.

The V and J genes are TRBV6-6 and TRBJ1-3, with a possible D match to TRBD1 (5 bases). The length of the CDR3 is 14 residues. V shed 2 bases and J shed 9 bases, with 14 bases lying between them. The germline CDR1 and CDR2 sequences are MNHNY and SVGAGI (reference sequence). The CDR3 DNA reads TGTGCCAGCAGTTACGAGGGATTCGGGGCCACCATATATTTT. It translates to CASSYEGFGATIYF.

The chain couples TRBV7-9 to TRBJ1-1, with D unclear. This CDR3 region has 12 residues. Germline V CDR1 and CDR2: SEHNR, FQNEAQ (reference sequence). The V end lost 1 base, the J end lost 7 bases, and 7 bases lay between the germline ends. The CDR3 loop reads CASSLGTGEAFF. CDR3 nucleotides: TGTGCCAGCAGCTTAGGGACGGGTGAAGCTTTCTTT.

This clone came up a few times. This rearrangement joins TRBV9 to TRBJ2-7; TRBD1 agrees at 7 bases. Looked up from germline, CDR1 is SGDLS and CDR2 is YYNGEE. V was pared by 3 bases and J by 5 bases, with 8 bases of the junction left unmatched. The CDR3 is made up of 14 amino acids. Here the CDR3 DNA reads TGTGCCAGCAGCGAGGAGACAGGGAGCCACGAGCAGTACTTC. Translating it yields CASSEETGSHEQYF.

V gene TRBV5-6 combines with J gene TRBJ1-2; a weak D match, TRBD1 (5 bases). Germline CDR1 is SGHDT and CDR2 is YYEEEE. The CDR3 runs to 14 residues. V was cut by 4 bases and J by 4 bases, with 14 bases left in between. CDR3 amino acids: CASSLGGGGYGYTF. The DNA for the CDR3 is TGTGCCAGCAGCCTAGGTGGGGGAGGCTATGGCTACACCTTC.

In its sample, this clone was seen a few times. This chain connects TRBV5-4 to TRBJ2-7; TRBD1 matches 7 bases. The V and J ends lost 4 bases and 1 base, in that order; junction bases with no gene match: 2. The CDR3 length is 13 residues. CDR1 SGHNT and CDR2 YYREEE come from the germline V gene (reference sequence). The DNA for the CDR3 is TGTGCCAGCAGCACGGGACAGTCCTACGAGCAGTACTTC. It translates to CASSTGQSYEQYF.

In DNA form, the CDR3 reads TGTGCCAGTAGTACCGAAGCCGGGACTACAACCCGCAGCTCCTACAATGAGCAGTTCTTC. This codes for CASSTEAGTTTRSSYNEQFF. The chain employs TRBV19 and TRBJ2-1; TRBD2 agrees at 7 bases. The CDR3 length is 20 residues. Trimming at V came to 4 bases and at J to 0 bases, leaving 18 bases not matched to a gene. CDR1 is LNHDA and CDR2 is SQIVND in the germline V gene (reference sequence).

The chain employs TRBV19 and TRBJ1-1, with 8 positions matching TRBD1. With V trimmed by 6 bases and J by 1 base, 4 bases remained unmatched. This CDR3 region has 14 residues. Germline V gene data show CDR1 as LNHDA and CDR2 as SQIVND (reference sequence). CDR3 coding DNA: TGTGCCAGTAGCCGGACAGGGACGAACACTGAAGCTTTCTTT. Translation: CASSRTGTNTEAFF.

The rearrangement uses TRBV6-1 and TRBJ1-5; D unclear. This CDR3 spans 14 amino acids. The ends were cut back, 1 base at V and 0 bases at J, with 4 bases in the middle. Germline CDR1 and CDR2: MNHNS and SASEGT. The CDR3 protein is CASSEERSNQPQHF. Here the CDR3 DNA reads TGTGCCAGCAGTGAAGAACGTAGCAATCAGCCCCAGCATTTT.

The chain couples TRBV13 to TRBJ2-7; possible D gene TRBD1, 5 bases. This CDR3 region has 15 residues. Germline V CDR1 and CDR2: PRHDT, FYEKMQ (reference sequence). V lost 4 bases to trimming and J lost 0 bases, with 13 bases between them. This CDR3 reads CASSSYRTASYEQYF. The CDR3 DNA reads TGTGCCAGCAGCTCCTACAGGACGGCCTCCTACGAGCAGTACTTC.

The chain recombines TRBV13 with TRBJ1-1, with D unresolved. Trimming removed 5 bases from V and 1 base from J, with 11 bases in between. CDR3 size: 14 residues. Per germline, CDR1 PRHDT and CDR2 FYEKMQ (reference sequence). The CDR3 sequence is CASSERGKNTEAFF. The CDR3 coding sequence is TGTGCCAGCAGCGAGAGAGGGAAGAACACTGAAGCTTTCTTT.

This chain links TRBV6-5 with TRBJ2-2; possible D gene TRBD2, 5 bases. CDR3 length: 13 amino acids. V was pared by 5 bases and J by 7 bases, with 11 bases between. Germline V gene data show CDR1 as MNHEY and CDR2 as SVGAGI. The DNA for the CDR3 is TGTGCCAGCAGTCGGGGTTTGGTCGGGGAGCTGTTTTTT. Translated, it gives CASSRGLVGELFF.

CDR3 bases: TGCGCCAGCAGCTTTGGGACTAGCGGGTACTCCTACGAGCAGTACTTC. Translated, it gives CASSFGTSGYSYEQYF. The chain joins TRBV5-1 to TRBJ2-7; 12 nucleotides align to TRBD2. Looked up from germline, CDR1 is SGHRS and CDR2 is YFSETQ. With 2 bases clipped from V and 0 bases from J, the junction kept 3 bases outside the gene matches. The CDR3 runs to 16 residues.

J is TRBJ2-7 and V is TRBV7-9; D is unclear. Trimming stripped 6 bases from V and 1 base from J, with 10 bases between. The CDR3 runs to 13 residues. The germline gives CDR1 SEHNR, CDR2 FQNEAQ (reference sequence). The CDR3 DNA sequence: TGTGCCAGCAGTTCCCTCCGGTCCTACGAGCAGTACTTC. Protein: CASSSLRSYEQYF.

This clone was seen a handful of times. The gene calls are TRBV27 and TRBJ2-1; the match to TRBD2 covers 14 bases. The CDR3 covers 15 residues. Germline V CDR1 and CDR2: MNHEY, SMNVEV (reference sequence). V trimming: 4 bases; J trimming: 15 bases; junction bases outside the gene matches: 11. The CDR3 reads CASSSSGTSGSKWFF. The DNA for the CDR3 is TGTGCCAGCAGTTCGTCCGGGACTAGCGGGAGTAAGTGGTTCTTC.